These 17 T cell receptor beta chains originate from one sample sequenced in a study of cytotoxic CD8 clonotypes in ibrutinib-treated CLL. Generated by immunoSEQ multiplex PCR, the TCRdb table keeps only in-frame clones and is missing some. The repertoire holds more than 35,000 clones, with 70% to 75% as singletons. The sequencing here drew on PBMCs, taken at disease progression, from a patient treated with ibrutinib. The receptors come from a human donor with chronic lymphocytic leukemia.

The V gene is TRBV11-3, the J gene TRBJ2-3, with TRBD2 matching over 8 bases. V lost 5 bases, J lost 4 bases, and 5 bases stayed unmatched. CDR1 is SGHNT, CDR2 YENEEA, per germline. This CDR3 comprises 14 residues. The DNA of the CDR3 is TGTGCCAGCAGCCCTGGACTAGCAGCAGATACGCAGTATTTT. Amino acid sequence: CASSPGLAADTQYF.

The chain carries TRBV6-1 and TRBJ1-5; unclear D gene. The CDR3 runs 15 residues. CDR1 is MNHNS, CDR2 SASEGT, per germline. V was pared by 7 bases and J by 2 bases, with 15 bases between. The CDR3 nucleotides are TGTGCCAGCACCCTCGCAGGTGGCGGCAATCAGCCCCAGCATTTT. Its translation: CASTLAGGGNQPQHF.

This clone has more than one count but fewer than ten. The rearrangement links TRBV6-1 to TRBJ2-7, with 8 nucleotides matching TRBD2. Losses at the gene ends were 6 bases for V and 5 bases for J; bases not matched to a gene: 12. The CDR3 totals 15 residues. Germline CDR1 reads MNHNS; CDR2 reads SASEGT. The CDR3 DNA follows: TGTGCCAGCAGGTTGACCCGCAACGGGGGGGACGAGCAGTACTTC. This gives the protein CASRLTRNGGDEQYF.

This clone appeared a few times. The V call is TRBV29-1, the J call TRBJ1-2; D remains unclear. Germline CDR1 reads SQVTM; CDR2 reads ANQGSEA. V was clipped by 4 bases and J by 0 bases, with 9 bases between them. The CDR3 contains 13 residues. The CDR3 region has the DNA TGCAGCGTTGTAGTCAGCTCTAACTATGGCTACACCTTC. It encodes CSVVVSSNYGYTF.

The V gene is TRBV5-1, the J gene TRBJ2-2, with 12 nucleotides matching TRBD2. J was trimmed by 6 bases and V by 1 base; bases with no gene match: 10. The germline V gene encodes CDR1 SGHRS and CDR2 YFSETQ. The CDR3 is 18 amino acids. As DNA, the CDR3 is TGCGCCAGCAGCTTGAGGCCTAGCGGGGGGGCGAATGCCGGGGAGCTGTTTTTT. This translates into CASSLRPSGGANAGELFF.

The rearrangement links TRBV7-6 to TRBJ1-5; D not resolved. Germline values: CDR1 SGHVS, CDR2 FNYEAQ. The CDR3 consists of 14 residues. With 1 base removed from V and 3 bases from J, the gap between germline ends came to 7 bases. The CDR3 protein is CASSLGGDNQPQHF. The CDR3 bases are TGTGCCAGCAGCTTAGGCGGTGACAATCAGCCCCAGCATTTT.

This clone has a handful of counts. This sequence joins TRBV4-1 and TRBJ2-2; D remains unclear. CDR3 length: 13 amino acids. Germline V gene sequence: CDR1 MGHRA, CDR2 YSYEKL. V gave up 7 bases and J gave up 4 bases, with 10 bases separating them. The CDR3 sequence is CASKLGLTGELFF. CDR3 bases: TGCGCCAGCAAGCTTGGGCTCACCGGGGAGCTGTTTTTT.

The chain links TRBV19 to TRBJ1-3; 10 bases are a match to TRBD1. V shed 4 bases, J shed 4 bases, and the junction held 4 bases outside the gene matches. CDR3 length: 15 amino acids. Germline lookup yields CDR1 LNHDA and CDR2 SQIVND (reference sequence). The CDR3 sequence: CASSTRTGGGNTIYF. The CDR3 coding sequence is TGTGCCAGTAGTACTCGGACAGGGGGAGGAAACACCATATATTTT.

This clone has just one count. CDR3 sequence (DNA): TGTGCCATCAGTGAGCAGGGGTTAGGTGAGACCCAGTACTTC. Translating gives CAISEQGLGETQYF. V gene TRBV10-3 combines with J gene TRBJ2-5; D perhaps matches TRBD1 (6 bases). The ends were cut back, 2 bases at V and 5 bases at J, with 12 bases in the middle. CDR1 and CDR2 (germline): ENHRY, SYGVKD. The CDR3 spans 14 residues.

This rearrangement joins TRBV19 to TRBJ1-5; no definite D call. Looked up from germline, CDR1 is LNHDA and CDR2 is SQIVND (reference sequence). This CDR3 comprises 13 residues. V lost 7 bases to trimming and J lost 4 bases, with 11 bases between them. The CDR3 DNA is TGTGCCAGTACGTGGGCTCAGAATCAGCCCCAGCATTTT. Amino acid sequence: CASTWAQNQPQHF.

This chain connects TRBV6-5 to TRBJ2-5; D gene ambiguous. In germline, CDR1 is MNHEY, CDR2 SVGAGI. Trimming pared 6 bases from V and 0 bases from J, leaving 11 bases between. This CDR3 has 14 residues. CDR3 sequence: CASSHNHNQETQYF. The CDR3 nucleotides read TGTGCCAGCAGCCACAACCACAACCAAGAGACCCAGTACTTC.

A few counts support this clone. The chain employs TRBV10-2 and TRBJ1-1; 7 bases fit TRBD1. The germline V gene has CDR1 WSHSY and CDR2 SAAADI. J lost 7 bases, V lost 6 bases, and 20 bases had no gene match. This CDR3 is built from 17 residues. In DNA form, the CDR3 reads TGCGCCAGCAGGCGGTGGGACAGCAGGGTACTCGGGGATGAAGCTTTCTTT. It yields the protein CASRRWDSRVLGDEAFF.

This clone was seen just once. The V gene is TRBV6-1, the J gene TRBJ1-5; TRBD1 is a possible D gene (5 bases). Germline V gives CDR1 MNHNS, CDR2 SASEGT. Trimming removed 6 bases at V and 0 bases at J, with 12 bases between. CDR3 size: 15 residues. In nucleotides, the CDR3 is TGTGCCAGCAGAGGGGCAGGGAATAGCAATCAGCCCCAGCATTTT. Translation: CASRGAGNSNQPQHF.

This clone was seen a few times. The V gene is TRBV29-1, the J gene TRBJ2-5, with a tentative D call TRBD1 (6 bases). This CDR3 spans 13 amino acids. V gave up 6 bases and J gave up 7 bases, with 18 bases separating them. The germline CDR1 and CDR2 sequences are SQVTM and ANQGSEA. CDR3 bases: TGCAGCGTGGGGGCCGGACGAAGCGGGACCCAGTACTTC. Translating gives CSVGAGRSGTQYF.

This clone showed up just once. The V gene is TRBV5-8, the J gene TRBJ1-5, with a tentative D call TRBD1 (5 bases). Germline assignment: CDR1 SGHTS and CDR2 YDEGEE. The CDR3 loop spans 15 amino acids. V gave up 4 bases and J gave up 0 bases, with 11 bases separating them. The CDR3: CASSRGRVSNQPQHF. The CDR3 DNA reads TGTGCCAGCAGCAGAGGCAGGGTTAGCAATCAGCCCCAGCATTTT.

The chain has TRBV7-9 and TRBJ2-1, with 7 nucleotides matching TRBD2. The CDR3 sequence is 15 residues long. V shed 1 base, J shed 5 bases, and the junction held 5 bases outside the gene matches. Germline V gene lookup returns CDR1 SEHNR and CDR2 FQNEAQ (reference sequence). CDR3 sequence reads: CASSLVGTIDNEQFF. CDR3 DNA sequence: TGTGCCAGCAGCTTAGTTGGGACTATCGACAATGAGCAGTTCTTC.

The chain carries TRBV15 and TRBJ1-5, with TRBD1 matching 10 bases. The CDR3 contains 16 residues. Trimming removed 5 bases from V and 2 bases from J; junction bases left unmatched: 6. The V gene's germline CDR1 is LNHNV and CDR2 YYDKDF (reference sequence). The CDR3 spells CATSLRTGGGNQPQHF. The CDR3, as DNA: TGTGCCACCAGCCTAAGGACAGGGGGAGGCAATCAGCCCCAGCATTTT. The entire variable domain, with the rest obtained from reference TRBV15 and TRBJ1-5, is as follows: DAMVIQNPRYQVTQFGKPVTLSCSQTLNHNVMYWYQQKSSQAPKLLFHYYDKDFNNEADTPDNFQSRRPNTSFCFLDIRSPGLGDTAMYLCATSLRTGGGNQPQHFGDGTRLSIL.